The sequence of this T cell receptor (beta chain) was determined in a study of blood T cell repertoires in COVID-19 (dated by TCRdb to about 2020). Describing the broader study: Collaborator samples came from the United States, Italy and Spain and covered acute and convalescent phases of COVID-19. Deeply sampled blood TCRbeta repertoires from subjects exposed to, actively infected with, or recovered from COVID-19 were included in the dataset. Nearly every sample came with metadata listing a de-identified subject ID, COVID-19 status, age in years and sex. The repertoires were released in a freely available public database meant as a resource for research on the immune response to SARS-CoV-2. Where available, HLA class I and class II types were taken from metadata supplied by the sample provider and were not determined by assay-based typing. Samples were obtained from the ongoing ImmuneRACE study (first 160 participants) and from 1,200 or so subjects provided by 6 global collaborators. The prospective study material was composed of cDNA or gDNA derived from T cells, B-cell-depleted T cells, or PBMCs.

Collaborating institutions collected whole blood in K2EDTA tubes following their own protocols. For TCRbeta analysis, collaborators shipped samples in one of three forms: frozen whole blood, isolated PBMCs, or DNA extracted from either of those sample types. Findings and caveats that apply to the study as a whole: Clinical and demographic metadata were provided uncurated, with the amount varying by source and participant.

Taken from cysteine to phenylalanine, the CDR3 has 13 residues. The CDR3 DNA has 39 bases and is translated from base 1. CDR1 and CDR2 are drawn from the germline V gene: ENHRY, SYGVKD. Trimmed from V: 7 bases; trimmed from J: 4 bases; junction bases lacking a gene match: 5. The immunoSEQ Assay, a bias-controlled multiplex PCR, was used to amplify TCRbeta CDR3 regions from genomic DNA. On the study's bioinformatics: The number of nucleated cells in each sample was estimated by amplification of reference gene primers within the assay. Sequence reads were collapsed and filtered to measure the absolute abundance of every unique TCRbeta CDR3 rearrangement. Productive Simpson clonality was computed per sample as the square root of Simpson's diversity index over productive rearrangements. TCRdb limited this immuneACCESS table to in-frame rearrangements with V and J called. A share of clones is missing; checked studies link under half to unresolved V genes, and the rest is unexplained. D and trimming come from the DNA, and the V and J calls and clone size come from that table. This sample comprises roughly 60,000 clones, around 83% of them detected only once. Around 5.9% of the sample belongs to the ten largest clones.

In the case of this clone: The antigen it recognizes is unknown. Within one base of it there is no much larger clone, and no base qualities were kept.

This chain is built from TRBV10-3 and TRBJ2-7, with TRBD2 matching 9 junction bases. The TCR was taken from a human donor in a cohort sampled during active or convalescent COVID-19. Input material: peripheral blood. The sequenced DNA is TGTGCCATCACGGCGGGGGGGCTATACGAGCAGTACTTC. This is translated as CAITAGGLYEQYF.